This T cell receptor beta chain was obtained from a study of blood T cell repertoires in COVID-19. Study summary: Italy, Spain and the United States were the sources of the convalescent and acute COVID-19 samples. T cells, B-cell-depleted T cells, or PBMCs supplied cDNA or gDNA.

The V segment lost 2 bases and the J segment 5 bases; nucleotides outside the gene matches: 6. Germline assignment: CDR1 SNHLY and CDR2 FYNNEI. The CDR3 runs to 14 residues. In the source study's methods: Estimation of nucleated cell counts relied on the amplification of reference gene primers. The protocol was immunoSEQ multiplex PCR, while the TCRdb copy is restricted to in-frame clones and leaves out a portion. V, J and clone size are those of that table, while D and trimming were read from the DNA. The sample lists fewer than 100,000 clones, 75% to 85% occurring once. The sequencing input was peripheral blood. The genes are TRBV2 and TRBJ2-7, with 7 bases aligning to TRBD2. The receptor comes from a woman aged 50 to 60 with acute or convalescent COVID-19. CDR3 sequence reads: CASSERVAGHEQYF. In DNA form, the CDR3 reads TGTGCCAGCAGTGAAAGGGTAGCGGGCCACGAGCAGTACTTC.